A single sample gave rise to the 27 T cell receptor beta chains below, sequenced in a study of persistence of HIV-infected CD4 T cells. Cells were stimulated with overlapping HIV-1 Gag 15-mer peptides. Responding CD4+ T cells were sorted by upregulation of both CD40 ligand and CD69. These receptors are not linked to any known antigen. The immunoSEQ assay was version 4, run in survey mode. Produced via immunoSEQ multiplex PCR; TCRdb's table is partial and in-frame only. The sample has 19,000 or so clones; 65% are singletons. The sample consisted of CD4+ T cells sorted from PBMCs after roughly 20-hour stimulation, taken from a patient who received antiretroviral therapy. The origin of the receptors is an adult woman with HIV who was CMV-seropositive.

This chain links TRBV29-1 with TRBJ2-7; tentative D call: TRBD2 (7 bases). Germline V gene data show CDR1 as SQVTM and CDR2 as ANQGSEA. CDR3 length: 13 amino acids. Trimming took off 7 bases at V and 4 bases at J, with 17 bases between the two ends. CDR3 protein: CSAGRGAQYEQYF. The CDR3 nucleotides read TGCAGCGCCGGTCGGGGGGCTCAATACGAGCAGTACTTC.

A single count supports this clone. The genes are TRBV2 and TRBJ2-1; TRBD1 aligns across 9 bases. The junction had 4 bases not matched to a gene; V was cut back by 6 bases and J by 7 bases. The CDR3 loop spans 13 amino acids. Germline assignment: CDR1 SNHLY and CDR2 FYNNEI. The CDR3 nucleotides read TGTGCCAGCAGGGGGACAGGGAATAATGAGCAGTTCTTC. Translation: CASRGTGNNEQFF.

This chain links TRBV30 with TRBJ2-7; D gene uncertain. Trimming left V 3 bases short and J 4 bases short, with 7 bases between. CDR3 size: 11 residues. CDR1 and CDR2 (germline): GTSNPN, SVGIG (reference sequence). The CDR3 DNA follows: TGTGCCTGGAGCGCAGCGTACGAGCAGTACTTC. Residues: CAWSAAYEQYF.

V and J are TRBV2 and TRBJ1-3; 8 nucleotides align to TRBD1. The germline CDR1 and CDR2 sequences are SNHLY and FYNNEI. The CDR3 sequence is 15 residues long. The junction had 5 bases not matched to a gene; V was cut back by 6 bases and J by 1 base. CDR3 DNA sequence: TGTGCCAGCAGCTGGGACAGGCAATCTGGAAACACCATATATTTT. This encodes CASSWDRQSGNTIYF.

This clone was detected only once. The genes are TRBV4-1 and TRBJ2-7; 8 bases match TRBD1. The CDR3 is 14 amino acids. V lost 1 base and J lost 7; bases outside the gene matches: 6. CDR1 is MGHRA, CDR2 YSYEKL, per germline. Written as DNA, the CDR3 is TGCGCCAGCAGCCAAGGAGGACAGGGCTTTGAGCAGTACTTC. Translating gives CASSQGGQGFEQYF.

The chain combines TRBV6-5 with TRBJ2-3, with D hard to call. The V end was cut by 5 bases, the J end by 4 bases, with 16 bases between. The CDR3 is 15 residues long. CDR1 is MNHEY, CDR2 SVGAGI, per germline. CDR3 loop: CASSPLGPLSDTQYF. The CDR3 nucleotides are TGTGCCAGCAGTCCACTCGGGCCACTCTCAGATACGCAGTATTTT.

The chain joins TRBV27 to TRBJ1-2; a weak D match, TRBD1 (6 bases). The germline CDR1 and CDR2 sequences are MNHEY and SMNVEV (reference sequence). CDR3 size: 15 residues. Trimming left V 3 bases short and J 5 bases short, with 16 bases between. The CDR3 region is CASSFSGHGGYGYTF. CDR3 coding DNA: TGTGCCAGCAGTTTTTCGGGACACGGGGGATATGGCTACACCTTC.

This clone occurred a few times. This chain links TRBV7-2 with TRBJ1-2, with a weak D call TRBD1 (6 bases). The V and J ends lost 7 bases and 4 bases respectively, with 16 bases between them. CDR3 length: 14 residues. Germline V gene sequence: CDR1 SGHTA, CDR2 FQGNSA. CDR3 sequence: CASTQLRGSYGYTF. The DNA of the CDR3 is TGTGCCAGCACCCAACTCAGGGGAAGCTATGGCTACACCTTC.

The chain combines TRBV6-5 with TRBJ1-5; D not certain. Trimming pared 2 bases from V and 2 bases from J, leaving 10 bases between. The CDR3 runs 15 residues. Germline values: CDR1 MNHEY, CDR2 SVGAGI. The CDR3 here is CASSYGGGGNQPQHF. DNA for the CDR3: TGTGCCAGCAGTTACGGAGGCGGGGGCAATCAGCCCCAGCATTTT.

The CDR3 spells CAISRTGGKIEAFF. The CDR3 DNA follows: TGTGCCATCAGCCGGACAGGGGGCAAGATTGAAGCTTTCTTT. V gene TRBV10-3 combines with J gene TRBJ1-1, with 11 bases identical to TRBD1. In germline, CDR1 is ENHRY, CDR2 SYGVKD. Trimming took 6 bases from V and 7 from J; bases not matched to a gene: 7. The CDR3 totals 14 residues.

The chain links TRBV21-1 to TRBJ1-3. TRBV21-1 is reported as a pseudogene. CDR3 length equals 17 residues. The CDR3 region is CASSKSTSRSSGNTIYF. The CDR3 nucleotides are TGTGCCAGCAGCAAATCAACTTCCCGGAGCTCTGGAAACACCATATATTTT.

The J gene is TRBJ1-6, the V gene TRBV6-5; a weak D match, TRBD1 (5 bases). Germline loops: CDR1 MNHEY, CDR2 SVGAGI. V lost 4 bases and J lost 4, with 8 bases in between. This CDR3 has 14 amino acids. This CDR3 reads CASSSGPYNSPLHF. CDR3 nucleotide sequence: TGTGCCAGCAGTTCGGGGCCTTATAATTCACCCCTCCACTTT.

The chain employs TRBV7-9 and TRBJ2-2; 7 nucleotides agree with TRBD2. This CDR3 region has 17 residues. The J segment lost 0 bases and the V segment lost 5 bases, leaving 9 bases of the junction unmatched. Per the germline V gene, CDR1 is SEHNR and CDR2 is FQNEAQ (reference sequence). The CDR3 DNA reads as TGTGCCAGCAGCCGAGAAAAGCGGGGAACGAACACCGGGGAGCTGTTTTTT. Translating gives CASSREKRGTNTGELFF.

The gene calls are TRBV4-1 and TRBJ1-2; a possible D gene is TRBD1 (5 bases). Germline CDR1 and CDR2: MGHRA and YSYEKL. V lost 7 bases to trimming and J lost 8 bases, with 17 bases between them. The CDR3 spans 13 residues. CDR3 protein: CASKQAGYGGYTF. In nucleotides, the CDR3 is TGCGCCAGCAAACAGGCGGGGTACGGAGGCTACACCTTC.

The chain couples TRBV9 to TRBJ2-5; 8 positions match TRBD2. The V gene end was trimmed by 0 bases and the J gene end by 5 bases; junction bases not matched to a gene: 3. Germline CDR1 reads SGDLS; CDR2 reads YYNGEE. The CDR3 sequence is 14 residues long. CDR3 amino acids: CASSVAGGAETQYF. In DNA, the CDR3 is TGTGCCAGCAGCGTAGCGGGGGGGGCTGAGACCCAGTACTTC.

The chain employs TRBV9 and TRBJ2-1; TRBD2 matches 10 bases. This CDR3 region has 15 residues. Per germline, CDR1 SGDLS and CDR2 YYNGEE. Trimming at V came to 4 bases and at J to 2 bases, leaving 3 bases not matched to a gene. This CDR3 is CASSILAGAYNEQFF. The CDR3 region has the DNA TGTGCCAGCAGCATTCTAGCGGGGGCCTACAATGAGCAGTTCTTC.

CDR3 coding DNA: TGCGCCAGCAGCCAAGTAGCGGGACAGGGCACTGGGGCCAACGTCCTGACTTTC. Translated: CASSQVAGQGTGANVLTF. The gene calls are TRBV4-1 and TRBJ2-6, with D tentatively TRBD1 (9 bases). Trimming left V 1 base short and J 2 bases short, with 15 bases between. CDR3 length: 18 amino acids. The germline gives CDR1 MGHRA, CDR2 YSYEKL.

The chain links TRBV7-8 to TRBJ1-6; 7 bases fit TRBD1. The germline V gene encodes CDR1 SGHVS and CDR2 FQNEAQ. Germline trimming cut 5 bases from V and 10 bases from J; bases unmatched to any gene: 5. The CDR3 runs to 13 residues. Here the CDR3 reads CASSLDRNSPLHF. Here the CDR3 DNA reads TGTGCCAGCAGCCTGGACAGGAACTCACCCCTCCACTTT.

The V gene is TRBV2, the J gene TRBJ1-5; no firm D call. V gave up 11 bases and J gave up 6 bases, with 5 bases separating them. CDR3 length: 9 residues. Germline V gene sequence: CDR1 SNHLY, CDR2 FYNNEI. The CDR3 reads CAVGQPQHF. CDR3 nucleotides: TGTGCCGTAGGTCAGCCCCAGCATTTT.

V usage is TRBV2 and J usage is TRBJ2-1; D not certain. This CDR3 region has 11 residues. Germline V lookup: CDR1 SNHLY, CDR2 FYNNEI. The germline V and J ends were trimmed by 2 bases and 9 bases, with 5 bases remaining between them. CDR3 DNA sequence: TGTGCCAGCAGTGAAAGAAGTGAGCAGTTCTTC. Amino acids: CASSERSEQFF.

CDR3 loop: CASRNSGTDTQYF. The DNA of the CDR3 is TGTGCCAGCAGAAACAGTGGGACAGATACGCAGTATTTT. The chain links TRBV28 to TRBJ2-3; D remains ambiguous. The ends were cut back, 6 bases at V and 3 bases at J, with 10 bases in the middle. This CDR3 contains 13 residues. Germline values: CDR1 MDHEN, CDR2 SYDVKM.

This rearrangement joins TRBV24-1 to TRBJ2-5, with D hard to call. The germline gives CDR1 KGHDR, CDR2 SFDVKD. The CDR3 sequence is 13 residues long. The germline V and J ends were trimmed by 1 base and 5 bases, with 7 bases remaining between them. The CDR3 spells CATSDLRWETQYF. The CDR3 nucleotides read TGTGCCACCAGTGATTTAAGGTGGGAGACCCAGTACTTC.

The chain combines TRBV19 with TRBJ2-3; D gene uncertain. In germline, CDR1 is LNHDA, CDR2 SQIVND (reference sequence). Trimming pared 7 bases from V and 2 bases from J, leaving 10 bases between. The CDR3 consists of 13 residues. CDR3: CASKGSFTDTQYF. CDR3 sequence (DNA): TGTGCCAGTAAGGGATCTTTCACAGATACGCAGTATTTT.

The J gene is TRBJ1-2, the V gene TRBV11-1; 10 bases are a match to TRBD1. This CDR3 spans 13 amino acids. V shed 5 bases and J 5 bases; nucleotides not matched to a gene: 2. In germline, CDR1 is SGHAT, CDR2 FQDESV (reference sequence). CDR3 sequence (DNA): TGTGCCAGCAGCCGGACAGGGGGGTATGGCTACACCTTC. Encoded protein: CASSRTGGYGYTF.

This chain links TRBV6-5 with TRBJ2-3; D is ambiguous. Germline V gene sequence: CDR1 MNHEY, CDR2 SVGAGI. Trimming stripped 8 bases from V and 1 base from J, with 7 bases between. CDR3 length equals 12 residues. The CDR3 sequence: CASRVRTDTQYF. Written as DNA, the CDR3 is TGTGCCAGCCGGGTCCGCACAGATACGCAGTATTTT.

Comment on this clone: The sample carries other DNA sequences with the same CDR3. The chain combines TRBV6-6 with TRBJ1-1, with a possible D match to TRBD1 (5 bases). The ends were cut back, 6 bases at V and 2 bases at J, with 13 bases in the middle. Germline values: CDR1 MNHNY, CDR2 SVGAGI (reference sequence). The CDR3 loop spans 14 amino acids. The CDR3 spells CASSSRTTNTEAFF. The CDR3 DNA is TGTGCCAGCAGCTCGAGGACAACCAACACTGAAGCTTTCTTT.

The CDR3 nucleotides are TGTGCCATCAGTGAGCAAGACGGATGGGAGACCCAGTACTTC. Protein sequence: CAISEQDGWETQYF. The rearrangement links TRBV10-3 to TRBJ2-5, with D unresolved. From germline, CDR1 is ENHRY and CDR2 SYGVKD. The CDR3 has 14 amino acids. V gave up 2 bases and J gave up 5 bases, with 12 bases separating them.